The 11 T cell receptor beta chains in this list originate from one sample, sequenced in a study of blood T cell repertoires in COVID-19. TCRdb's table, derived via immunoSEQ multiplex PCR, lists solely in-frame clones and lacks some. The data show around 250,000 clones, 70% to 90% seen once. The specimen sequenced was peripheral blood. These receptors were collected from a man aged 60-69 years who had recovered from COVID-19.

The chain links TRBV9 to TRBJ2-1, with TRBD2 as a possible D gene (6 bases). Deletions cut 0 bases from V and 9 bases from J, with 16 bases between. The CDR3 loop spans 15 amino acids. The V gene's germline CDR1 is SGDLS and CDR2 YYNGEE. The CDR3 sequence is CASSVGGEVFSEQFF. The CDR3 region has the DNA TGTGCCAGCAGCGTAGGAGGGGAGGTGTTTAGTGAGCAGTTCTTC.

V usage is TRBV7-9 and J usage is TRBJ1-1; TRBD1 might be the D (6 bases). Per germline, CDR1 SEHNR and CDR2 FQNEAQ (reference sequence). V was trimmed by 5 bases and J by 8 bases, leaving 30 bases between them. The CDR3 extends over 18 amino acids. The CDR3 DNA reads TGTGCCAGCAGCCCATCTATGGGCCAGGGGTTACATTTAGGCGAAGCTTTCTTT. Protein sequence: CASSPSMGQGLHLGEAFF.

This clone came up a few times. CDR3 residues: CASSKALSGRPGDTQYF. In DNA, the CDR3 is TGTGCCAGCAGCAAAGCGCTAAGCGGGAGACCCGGAGATACGCAGTATTTT. This chain links TRBV21-1 with TRBJ2-3; the table's D call, TRBD2, has no DNA check behind it. TRBV21-1 is shown as a pseudogene. The CDR3 spans 17 residues.

The chain joins TRBV10-3 to TRBJ2-7; TRBD2 matches at 7 bases. CDR1 and CDR2 from the germline V gene are ENHRY and SYGVKD. V shed 10 bases and J 2 bases; nucleotides not matched to a gene: 5. The CDR3 has 12 amino acids. The CDR3 nucleotides read TGTGCCACCCGGGACTACACCTACGAGCAGTACTTC. Its translation: CATRDYTYEQYF.

V usage is TRBV7-8 and J usage is TRBJ2-3; 8 bases map to TRBD1. The germline gives CDR1 SGHVS, CDR2 FQNEAQ. This CDR3 comprises 16 residues. Unmatched junction bases numbered 9, after V lost 5 bases and J lost 2 bases. The CDR3 loop is CASSGRQGSYTDTQYF. CDR3 coding DNA: TGTGCCAGCAGCGGGAGACAGGGGTCATACACAGATACGCAGTATTTT.

This clone was seen a few times. The rearrangement joins TRBV5-4 to TRBJ2-2; 9 bases agree with TRBD1. The CDR3 contains 15 residues. From germline, CDR1 is SGHNT and CDR2 YYREEE (reference sequence). V lost 5 bases to trimming and J lost 7 bases; unmatched junction nucleotides: 9. The CDR3 protein is CASSWGGQGYGELFF. Written as DNA, the CDR3 is TGTGCCAGCAGTTGGGGCGGACAGGGGTACGGGGAGCTGTTTTTT. The variable domain in full, completed from reference TRBV5-4 and TRBJ2-2, reads ETGVTQSPTHLIKTRGQQVTLRCSSQSGHNTVSWYQQALGQGPQFIFQYYREEENGRGNFPPRFSGLQFPNYSSELNVNALELDDSALYLCASSWGGQGYGELFFGEGSRLTVL.

The table lists this clone with a count of one. The chain joins TRBV5-1 to TRBJ2-7; maybe TRBD1 (6 bases). This CDR3 comprises 14 residues. The germline gives CDR1 SGHRS, CDR2 YFSETQ. Between the trimmed V and J ends, which lost 0 bases and 5 bases, there was a span of 12 bases. The CDR3 DNA reads as TGCGCCAGCAGCTTGGTAGGGGGAACAAACGAGCAGTACTTC. Translating gives CASSLVGGTNEQYF.

The chain recombines TRBV5-1 with TRBJ2-1, with a possible D match to TRBD2 (6 bases). Germline-derived CDR1 and CDR2 are SGHRS and YFSETQ. V was pared by 0 bases and J by 0 bases, with 10 bases between. The CDR3 loop spans 16 amino acids. Here the CDR3 DNA reads TGCGCCAGCAGCTTGGCTGCAGCGGGCTCCTACAATGAGCAGTTCTTC. It yields the protein CASSLAAAGSYNEQFF.

V and J are TRBV9 and TRBJ2-5, with unresolved D. Trimming removed 9 bases from V and 1 base from J, with 19 bases in between. CDR1 and CDR2 from the germline V gene are SGDLS and YYNGEE. The CDR3 loop spans 15 amino acids. The CDR3 here is CANSAGWRSQETQYF. CDR3 in DNA: TGTGCCAACTCCGCCGGGTGGAGAAGCCAAGAGACCCAGTACTTC.

The rearrangement links TRBV7-2 to TRBJ1-6; D possibly corresponds to TRBD1 (6 bases). Germline values: CDR1 SGHTA, CDR2 FQGNSA. The CDR3 has 17 residues. V lost 0 bases to trimming and J lost 10 bases, with 19 bases between them. CDR3 protein: CASSLAPGGAVNSPLHF. The CDR3 DNA reads TGTGCCAGCAGCTTAGCCCCGGGGGGGGCAGTTAACTCACCCCTCCACTTT.

This clone was seen more than once but under ten times. The chain couples TRBV19 to TRBJ2-7, with TRBD2 matching over 11 bases. The length of the CDR3 is 15 residues. Unmatched junction bases numbered 4, after V lost 3 bases and J lost 3 bases. In germline, CDR1 is LNHDA, CDR2 SQIVND (reference sequence). The CDR3, as DNA: TGTGCCAGTAGTATTAGAACTAGCGGGAGCTACGAGCAGTACTTC. It codes for CASSIRTSGSYEQYF.